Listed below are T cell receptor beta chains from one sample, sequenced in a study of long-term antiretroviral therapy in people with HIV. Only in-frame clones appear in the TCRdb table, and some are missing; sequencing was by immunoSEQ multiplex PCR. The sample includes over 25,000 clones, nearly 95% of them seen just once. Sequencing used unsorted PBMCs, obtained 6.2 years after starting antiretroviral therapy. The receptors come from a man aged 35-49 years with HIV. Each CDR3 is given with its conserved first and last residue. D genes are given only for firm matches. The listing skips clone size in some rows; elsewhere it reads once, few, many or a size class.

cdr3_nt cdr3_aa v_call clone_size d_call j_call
TGCGCCAGCAGTGATAGGGACACATCGGGGAATGAGCAGTTCTTC CASSDRDTSGNEQFF TRBV10-2 once - TRBJ2-1
TGTGCCAGTTGTAGGGGACAACAGTACGAAAAACTGTTTTTT CASCRGQQYEKLFF TRBV19 - - TRBJ1-4
TGTGCCAGCAGTGAAGCAGGGGCTTCGGGCAATCAGCCCCAGCATTTT CASSEAGASGNQPQHF TRBV6-1 - - TRBJ1-5
TGTGCCAGCAGCGCCCTAGCGGGGGGGCTTAATGAGCAGTTCTTC CASSALAGGLNEQFF TRBV7-2 - TRBD2 TRBJ2-1
TGTGCCACCCTACTGACAGGGGCTCAGGCTGAAGCTTTCTTT CATLLTGAQAEAFF TRBV6-5 - TRBD1 TRBJ1-1
TGTGCCAGCAGTGAAGGCCCACTCATCGGGGGGTATACTGAAGCTTTCTTT CASSEGPLIGGYTEAFF TRBV2 once - TRBJ1-1
TGCGCCAGCAGTGGACAGATTGGAGAGACCCAGTACTTC CASSGQIGETQYF TRBV10-1 - - TRBJ2-5
TGTGCCAGTAGTGGAAACCTGAACACTGAAGCTTTCTTT CASSGNLNTEAFF TRBV19 - - TRBJ1-1
TGTGCCAGCAGTATATACGGCGTTTGGGAAAAACTGTTTTTT CASSIYGVWEKLFF TRBV27 - - TRBJ1-4
TGTGCCAGCAGCTTAACAGGGGGGGACGAGCAGTACTTC CASSLTGGDEQYF TRBV7-3 few - TRBJ2-7
TGTGCCAGCAGTCCCCCCGGGACAGTAAGCGAGCAGTACTTC CASSPPGTVSEQYF TRBV28 once TRBD1 TRBJ2-7
TGTGCCAGCAGCTTAGTAGGGTTGGGCAATCAGCCCCAGCATTTT CASSLVGLGNQPQHF TRBV7-2 - - TRBJ1-5